Each of the 5 T cell receptor beta chains below was sequenced from the same sample in a study of cytomegalovirus exposure and HLA in healthy donors. Vbeta (60) and Jbeta (13) primers were used in the PCR. The data were produced by immunoSEQ multiplex PCR, yet TCRdb's version contains in-frame clones alone and is incomplete. The table shows about 200,000 clones, with around four fifths occurring only once. Specimen: PBMCs. The receptors originated from a woman between 45 and 65 years old in good health and CMV-seropositive.

Notes on this clone: Other DNA variants within this sample encode the same CDR3. This chain joins TRBV7-9 and TRBJ1-1; the match to TRBD1 covers 9 bases. Trimming removed 5 bases from V and 4 bases from J; junction bases left unmatched: 2. Germline CDR1 and CDR2: SEHNR and FQNEAQ (reference sequence). The CDR3 sequence is 13 residues long. CDR3 nucleotides: TGTGCCAGCAGCCCGACAGGGGGCACTGAAGCTTTCTTT. Residues: CASSPTGGTEAFF.

In this sample, this clone turned up once. The chain recombines TRBV7-2 with TRBJ2-7, with TRBD2 matching 10 bases. Unmatched junction bases numbered 2, after V lost 2 bases and J lost 4 bases. The CDR3 is 14 amino acids. Germline V gene data show CDR1 as SGHTA and CDR2 as FQGNSA. The chain's CDR3 is CASSLQRGGYEQYF. The CDR3 DNA reads as TGTGCCAGCAGCTTACAGCGGGGGGGATACGAGCAGTACTTC.

The chain has TRBV6-1 and TRBJ1-6; D call uncertain. The V end lost 2 bases, the J end lost 7 bases, and 9 bases lay between the germline ends. Germline CDR1 is MNHNS and CDR2 is SASEGT. The CDR3 covers 14 residues. CDR3 coding DNA: TGTGCCAGCAGTGAAACGACGGGAAATTCACCCCTCCACTTT. This encodes CASSETTGNSPLHF.

V is TRBV7-9 and J is TRBJ2-3; D may be TRBD2 (5 bases). V was pared by 5 bases and J by 8 bases, with 11 bases between. CDR1 is SEHNR, CDR2 FQNEAQ, per germline (reference sequence). The CDR3 is 12 amino acids. The CDR3 is CASSQEGSTQYF. The CDR3 DNA reads as TGTGCCAGCAGCCAAGAAGGGAGTACGCAGTATTTT.

V usage is TRBV27 and J usage is TRBJ2-3; 9 bases match TRBD2. The CDR3 runs to 15 residues. The V gene end was trimmed by 6 bases and the J gene end by 2 bases; junction bases not matched to a gene: 6. CDR1 MNHEY and CDR2 SMNVEV come from the germline V gene (reference sequence). CDR3 residues: CASSLAGVSTDTQYF. The CDR3 region has the DNA TGTGCCAGCAGCTTAGCGGGGGTGTCCACAGATACGCAGTATTTT.